This TCR beta chain was identified in a study of PD-L1 blockade in urothelial cancer. V was pared by 2 bases and J by 2 bases, with 6 bases between. Per germline, CDR1 MNHEY and CDR2 SVGAGI. The CDR3 spans 13 residues. Time point in this sample: pretreatment peripheral blood. Diagnoses among patients were locally advanced or metastatic urothelial carcinoma. Between 1 and 8 samples, pretreatment and on-treatment, were given by each patient. Repertoires were generated with immunoSEQ multiplex PCR, while TCRdb's copy carries only in-frame clones and drops some. The data hold tens of thousands of clones, with roughly four fifths observed a single time. General study points: Patients with durable benefit had greater blood expansion of tumor-associated TCR clones 3 weeks into treatment. Below-median pretreatment blood TCR clonality was associated with improved progression-free and overall survival.

Concerning this clone: What it recognizes is unknown.

The rearrangement uses TRBV6-5 and TRBJ1-1, with D uncertain. The receptor's source is an older man with urothelial cancer. The sample here was PBMCs, taken around atezolizumab (anti-PD-L1) treatment. The CDR3 DNA follows: TGTGCCAGCAGTTACCTCGTCAACACTGAAGCTTTCTTT. Encoded protein: CASSYLVNTEAFF.